This TCR beta chain emerged from a study of Tregs in tolerant kidney transplant recipients. Study-level results: Some patients' samples used different primers over time, so nucleotide sequences weren't comparable.

In regard to this clone: Its specificity is not known. The observed sequence ends 3 residues before the CDR3 terminus, with the missing tail filled in from the germline J gene.

Sequencing used immunoSEQ multiplex PCR; TCRdb keeps in-frame clones, though not all of them. This sample's clone table lists about 11,000 clones. The CDR3 runs to 18 residues. V gave up 5 bases and J gave up 2 bases, with 22 bases separating them. Germline CDR1 and CDR2: SGHVS and FNYEAQ. Related graft donors supplied nonmyeloablative bone marrow transplants, and mixed chimerism was transient. Sequences were derived from CD8+ T cells from blood (PBMCs), sampled 24 months after the transplant. The chain recombines TRBV7-6 with TRBJ2-1; D is perhaps TRBD1 (5 bases). This clonotype originated in a human patient who received a combined kidney and bone marrow transplant. Some T cells may possibly be graft donor cells. CDR3 amino acids: CASSPRTPQGLTYNEQFF. The sequenced CDR3 bases are TGTGCCAGCAGCCCCCGGACGCCCCAGGGCCTGACCTACAATGAG.